One and the same sample provided the 25 T cell receptor beta chains below, sequenced in a study of shared clonotypes between healthy human individuals. Measured with immunoSEQ multiplex PCR; TCRdb has only the in-frame clones, and not every one. In the table there are some 1 million clones, around 76% of which are singletons. Sequencing was carried out using memory CD4+ T cells sorted from blood. Subset in this sample: CD45RA-negative fraction. These receptors originate from a man in his late teens or twenties in good health.

The chain joins TRBV19 to TRBJ1-5, with D tentatively TRBD1 (5 bases). There are 14 residues in the CDR3. Germline CDR1 LNHDA, CDR2 SQIVND (reference sequence). V lost 3 bases and J lost 4, with 10 bases in between. CDR3 coding DNA: TGTGCCAGTAGTATGTTGGGGCTGAATCAGCCCCAGCATTTT. This sequence encodes CASSMLGLNQPQHF.

This clone was counted between two and nine times. The CDR3 region is CASSDGVAKNIQYF. CDR3 DNA: TGCGCCAGCAGTGACGGGGTAGCCAAAAACATTCAGTACTTC. The chain is built from TRBV10-1 and TRBJ2-4; tentative D call: TRBD2 (5 bases). Germline CDR1 and CDR2: WNHNN and SYGVQD (reference sequence). V lost 3 bases and J 0 bases, leaving 6 bases between the germline ends. This CDR3 region has 14 residues.

The chain carries TRBV29-1 and TRBJ1-5; D not resolved. Trimming removed 3 bases from V and 1 base from J, with 7 bases in between. The CDR3 extends over 13 amino acids. The germline V gene encodes CDR1 SQVTM and CDR2 ANQGSEA. CDR3 DNA sequence: TGCAGCGTTGAGGAACAGAGCAATCAGCCCCAGCATTTT. Protein sequence: CSVEEQSNQPQHF.

The genes are TRBV10-1 and TRBJ2-2; D remains unclear. V was pared by 5 bases and J by 3 bases, with 7 bases between. Looked up from germline, CDR1 is WNHNN and CDR2 is SYGVQD (reference sequence). The CDR3 loop spans 13 amino acids. CDR3 DNA sequence: TGCGCCAGCAGTCAAAGGGACACCGGGGAGCTGTTTTTT. This translates into CASSQRDTGELFF.

This sequence joins TRBV19 and TRBJ1-1, with TRBD1 as a possible D gene (6 bases). The length of the CDR3 is 15 residues. Trimming pared 1 base from V and 5 bases from J, leaving 14 bases between. Germline loops: CDR1 LNHDA, CDR2 SQIVND (reference sequence). Written as DNA, the CDR3 is TGTGCCAGTAGTATAGGAGTACGGGGGCGGACTGAAGCTTTCTTT. Its translation: CASSIGVRGRTEAFF.

The V call is TRBV9, the J call TRBJ2-3; the D gene is possibly TRBD1 (6 bases). Germline V lookup: CDR1 SGDLS, CDR2 YYNGEE. The CDR3 runs 15 residues. Trimming left V 0 bases short and J 6 bases short, with 14 bases between. CDR3 bases: TGTGCCAGCAGCGTAGCTGTTACAGGGAAGGATACGCAGTATTTT. Amino acid sequence: CASSVAVTGKDTQYF.

With respect to this clone: Other nucleotide sequences in the sample specify the same CDR3. The CDR3 sequence is CASSPRLGGTGELFF. The DNA for the CDR3 is TGTGCCAGCAGCCCCCGACTGGGGGGCACCGGGGAGCTGTTTTTT. The rearrangement uses TRBV11-2 and TRBJ2-2, with D possibly matching TRBD2 (6 bases). V was trimmed by 5 bases and J by 4 bases, leaving 14 bases between them. The CDR3 consists of 15 residues. CDR1 is SGHAT and CDR2 is FQNNGV in the germline V gene. The full variable domain, completed using reference TRBV11-2 and TRBJ2-2, is EAGVAQSPRYKIIEKRQSVAFWCNPISGHATLYWYQQILGQGPKLLIQFQNNGVVDDSQLPKDRFSAERLKGVDSTLKIQPAKLEDSAVYLCASSPRLGGTGELFFGEGSRLTVL.

The chain couples TRBV7-2 to TRBJ2-7; D unresolved. CDR1 is SGHTA, CDR2 FQGNSA, per germline. Trimming removed 0 bases from V and 2 bases from J, with 14 bases in between. CDR3 size: 16 residues. In nucleotides, the CDR3 is TGTGCCAGCAGCTTAGCGCCTGGGCTTTCCGCCTACGAGCAGTACTTC. As protein: CASSLAPGLSAYEQYF. The full variable domain, its missing parts supplied by reference TRBV7-2 and TRBJ2-7, is GAGVSQSPSNKVTEKGKDVELRCDPISGHTALYWYRQSLGQGLEFLIYFQGNSAPDKSGLPSDRFSAERTGGSVSTLTIQRTQQEDSAVYLCASSLAPGLSAYEQYFGPGTRLTVT.

The genes are TRBV2 and TRBJ2-7; TRBD1 agrees at 7 bases. The CDR3 covers 15 residues. The V and J ends lost 6 bases and 4 bases, in that order; junction bases with no gene match: 12. CDR1 and CDR2 from the germline V gene are SNHLY and FYNNEI. This chain's CDR3 is CASRVDRVSAYEQYF. The DNA for the CDR3 is TGTGCCAGCAGAGTCGACAGGGTATCGGCGTACGAGCAGTACTTC.

The chain carries TRBV15 and TRBJ2-7; TRBD2 might be the D (6 bases). Germline loops: CDR1 LNHNV, CDR2 YYDKDF (reference sequence). This CDR3 region has 16 residues. Trimming took off 2 bases at V and 0 bases at J, with 14 bases between the two ends. CDR3 nucleotides: TGTGCCACCAGCAGAAATAGCGGAGCCAACTCCTACGAGCAGTACTTC. Encoded protein: CATSRNSGANSYEQYF.

In this sample, this clone turned up a few times. V usage is TRBV6-6 and J usage is TRBJ1-1; perhaps TRBD1 as D (5 bases). The ends were cut back, 8 bases at V and 1 base at J, with 11 bases in the middle. The CDR3 is made up of 13 amino acids. Germline assignment: CDR1 MNHNY and CDR2 SVGAGI (reference sequence). This chain's CDR3 is CASGRGENTEAFF. DNA for the CDR3: TGTGCCAGCGGGCGAGGGGAGAACACTGAAGCTTTCTTT.

This clone was seen ten or more times. At the DNA level, this CDR3 is encoded by other sequences in the same sample as well. The chain is built from TRBV11-2 and TRBJ2-7; 10 nucleotides align to TRBD1. V lost 0 bases, J lost 4 bases, and 3 bases stayed unmatched. Germline-derived CDR1 and CDR2 are SGHAT and FQNNGV. This CDR3 contains 15 residues. CDR3 residues: CASSLEGTGVYEQYF. For the CDR3, the DNA is TGTGCCAGCAGCTTAGAGGGGACAGGGGTGTACGAGCAGTACTTC.

The count of this clone is one. The chain couples TRBV7-2 to TRBJ2-5; TRBD2 matches 11 bases. The germline CDR1 and CDR2 sequences are SGHTA and FQGNSA. Losses at the gene ends were 5 bases for V and 1 base for J; bases not matched to a gene: 3. The CDR3 is 15 amino acids. The CDR3 bases are TGTGCCAGCAGCCGACTAGCGGGGTTCCAAGAGACCCAGTACTTC. The encoded protein is CASSRLAGFQETQYF.

V is TRBV19 and J is TRBJ2-7, with a weak D call TRBD2 (6 bases). This CDR3 region has 14 residues. Trimming shortened V by 10 bases and J by 4 bases, and 20 bases separated the two germline ends. Germline V gene lookup returns CDR1 LNHDA and CDR2 SQIVND (reference sequence). CDR3 sequence (DNA): TGTGCCACCTCCCCTGCGGGGCAAGGATACGAGCAGTACTTC. Its protein is CATSPAGQGYEQYF.

This clone was observed a handful of times. The genes are TRBV7-9 and TRBJ2-7, with 7 bases matching TRBD2. V dropped 3 bases and J dropped 5; count of bases not matched to a gene: 1. Per the germline V gene, CDR1 is SEHNR and CDR2 is FQNEAQ (reference sequence). The CDR3 runs 12 residues. The CDR3 sequence: CASSLRENEQYF. For the CDR3, the DNA is TGTGCCAGCAGCTTGCGGGAGAACGAGCAGTACTTC.

This clone occurred a few times. The chain's CDR3 is CASSLGALATGEQYF. CDR3 DNA sequence: TGTGCCAGCAGCTTGGGCGCTCTAGCGACGGGTGAGCAGTACTTC. The rearrangement links TRBV5-6 to TRBJ2-7, with TRBD2 as a possible D gene (6 bases). The germline CDR1 and CDR2 sequences are SGHDT and YYEEEE. With 0 bases removed from V and 7 bases from J, the gap between germline ends came to 17 bases. The CDR3 extends over 15 amino acids.

This clone was found many times. Other DNA sequences in the same sample also yield this CDR3. The chain uses TRBV4-1 and TRBJ2-7, with no clear D. Germline assignment: CDR1 MGHRA and CDR2 YSYEKL. Between the trimmed V and J ends, which lost 1 base and 0 bases, there was a span of 7 bases. The length of the CDR3 is 14 residues. The CDR3 coding sequence is TGCGCCAGCAGCCAAGGGCGGAGCTCCTACGAGCAGTACTTC. Amino acid sequence: CASSQGRSSYEQYF.

CDR3 in amino acids: CASSILADGKETQYF. The CDR3, as DNA: TGTGCCAGCTCGATACTAGCGGATGGAAAAGAGACCCAGTACTTC. The rearrangement joins TRBV6-1 to TRBJ2-5; 8 bases agree with TRBD2. Trimming at V came to 8 bases and at J to 3 bases, leaving 11 bases not matched to a gene. This CDR3 has 15 amino acids. CDR1 is MNHNS, CDR2 SASEGT, per germline.

The CDR3 loop reads CASSLDRGSHNEQFF. In DNA, the CDR3 is TGTGCCAGCAGCTTAGATAGGGGCAGTCACAATGAGCAGTTCTTC. The chain has TRBV11-3 and TRBJ2-1; D perhaps matches TRBD1 (5 bases). The CDR3 spans 15 residues. Germline loops: CDR1 SGHNT, CDR2 YENEEA. The V and J ends lost 0 bases and 5 bases respectively, with 11 bases between them.

As regards this clone: The same CDR3 arises from other DNA sequences in this sample as well. V is TRBV5-4 and J is TRBJ2-7; no clear D. Germline V gene lookup returns CDR1 SGHNT and CDR2 YYREEE (reference sequence). V lost 4 bases and J 3 bases, leaving 5 bases between the germline ends. This CDR3 region has 11 residues. CDR3 amino acids: CASSRNYEQYF. Here the CDR3 DNA reads TGTGCCAGCAGCCGGAACTACGAGCAGTACTTC.

The CDR3 nucleotides are TGTGCCAGCAGACGGGACAGGGGGCTCTCACCCCTCCACTTT. Residues: CASRRDRGLSPLHF. V usage is TRBV6-5 and J usage is TRBJ1-6, with 12 bases identical to TRBD1. V dropped 6 bases and J dropped 10; count of bases not matched to a gene: 4. Germline V gives CDR1 MNHEY, CDR2 SVGAGI. This CDR3 comprises 14 residues.

In this sample, this clone turned up once. The chain is built from TRBV4-1 and TRBJ2-7, with TRBD1 as a possible D gene (6 bases). V gave up 0 bases and J gave up 3 bases, with 15 bases separating them. Germline V gene data show CDR1 as MGHRA and CDR2 as YSYEKL. CDR3 size: 16 residues. The CDR3 DNA sequence: TGCGCCAGCAGCCAAGATAGGGGGACAATTCTCTACGAGCAGTACTTC. This sequence encodes CASSQDRGTILYEQYF.

The V gene is TRBV4-3, the J gene TRBJ2-4; TRBD1 is a possible D gene (5 bases). The CDR3 consists of 15 residues. The germline gives CDR1 LGHNA, CDR2 YSLEER. V was pared by 1 base and J by 3 bases, with 10 bases between. For the CDR3, the DNA is TGCGCCAGCAGCCAAGGGGTTCAGGGCAAAAACATTCAGTACTTC. The encoded protein is CASSQGVQGKNIQYF.

This clone was seen a single time. The J gene is TRBJ1-2, the V gene TRBV18, with TRBD1 identical over 10 bases. The CDR3 extends over 13 amino acids. Trimming removed 4 bases from V and 6 bases from J; junction bases left unmatched: 2. Germline V gene lookup returns CDR1 KGHSH and CDR2 LQKENI. The CDR3 bases are TGTGCCAGCTCACAAGGGACAGGGGATGGCTACACCTTC. Amino acids: CASSQGTGDGYTF.

The J gene is TRBJ2-1, the V gene TRBV5-1; 11 positions agree with TRBD2. The J segment lost 2 bases and the V segment lost 0 bases, leaving 4 bases of the junction unmatched. The CDR3 spans 17 residues. Germline V gives CDR1 SGHRS, CDR2 YFSETQ. DNA of the CDR3: TGCGCCAGCAGCTTGGTAGGGACTAGCGGAACCTACAATGAGCAGTTCTTC. It yields the protein CASSLVGTSGTYNEQFF.